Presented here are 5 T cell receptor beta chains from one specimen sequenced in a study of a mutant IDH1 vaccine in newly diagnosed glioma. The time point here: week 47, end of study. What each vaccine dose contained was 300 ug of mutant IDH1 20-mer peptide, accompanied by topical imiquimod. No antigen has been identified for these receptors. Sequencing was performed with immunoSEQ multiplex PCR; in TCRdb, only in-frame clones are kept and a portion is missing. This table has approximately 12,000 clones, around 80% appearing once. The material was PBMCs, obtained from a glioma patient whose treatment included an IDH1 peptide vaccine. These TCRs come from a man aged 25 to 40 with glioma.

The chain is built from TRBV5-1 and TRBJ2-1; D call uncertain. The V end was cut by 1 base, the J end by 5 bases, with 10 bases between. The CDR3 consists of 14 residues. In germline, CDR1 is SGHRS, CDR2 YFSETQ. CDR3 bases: TGCGCCAGCAGCTTGATCGTTTCCGACAATGAGCAGTTCTTC. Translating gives CASSLIVSDNEQFF.

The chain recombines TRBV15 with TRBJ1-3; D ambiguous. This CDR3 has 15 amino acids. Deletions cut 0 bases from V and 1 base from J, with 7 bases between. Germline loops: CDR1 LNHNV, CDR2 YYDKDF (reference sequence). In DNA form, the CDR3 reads TGTGCCACCAGCAGAGAAGGGTCTTCTGGAAACACCATATATTTT. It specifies CATSREGSSGNTIYF.

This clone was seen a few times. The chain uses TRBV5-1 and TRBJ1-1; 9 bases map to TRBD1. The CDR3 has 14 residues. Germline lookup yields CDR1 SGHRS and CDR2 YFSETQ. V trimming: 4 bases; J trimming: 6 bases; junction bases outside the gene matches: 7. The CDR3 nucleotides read TGCGCCAGCAGCCTCGGGACAGGGAGGGCTGAAGCTTTCTTT. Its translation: CASSLGTGRAEAFF.

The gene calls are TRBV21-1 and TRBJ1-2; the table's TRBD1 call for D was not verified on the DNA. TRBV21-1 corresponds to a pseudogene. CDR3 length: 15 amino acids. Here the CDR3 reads CASSKDRTVFYGYTF. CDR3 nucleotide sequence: TGTGCCAGCAGCAAAGACAGGACAGTGTTCTATGGCTACACCTTC.

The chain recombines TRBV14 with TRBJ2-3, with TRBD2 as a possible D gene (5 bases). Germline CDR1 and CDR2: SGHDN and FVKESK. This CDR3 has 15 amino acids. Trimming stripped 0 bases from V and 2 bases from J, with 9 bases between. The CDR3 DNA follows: TGTGCCAGCAGCCAAGAGCCTCTAGCCACAGATACGCAGTATTTT. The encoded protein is CASSQEPLATDTQYF.